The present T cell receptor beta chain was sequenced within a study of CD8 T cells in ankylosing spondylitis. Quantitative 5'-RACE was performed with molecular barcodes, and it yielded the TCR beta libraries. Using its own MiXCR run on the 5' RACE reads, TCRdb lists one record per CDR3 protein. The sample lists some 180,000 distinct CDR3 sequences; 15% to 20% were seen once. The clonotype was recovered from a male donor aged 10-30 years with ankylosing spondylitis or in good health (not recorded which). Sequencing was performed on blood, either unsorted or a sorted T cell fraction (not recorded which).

The CDR3 DNA is TGTGCCAGCTCGACAGGGGAAAACAATCAGCCCCAGCATTTT. This gives the protein CASSTGENNQPQHF. V gene TRBV18 combines with J gene TRBJ1-5, with 8 positions matching TRBD1. Germline V gene data show CDR1 as KGHSH and CDR2 as LQKENI. With 6 bases clipped from V and 3 bases from J, the junction kept 4 bases outside the gene matches. The CDR3 consists of 14 residues.